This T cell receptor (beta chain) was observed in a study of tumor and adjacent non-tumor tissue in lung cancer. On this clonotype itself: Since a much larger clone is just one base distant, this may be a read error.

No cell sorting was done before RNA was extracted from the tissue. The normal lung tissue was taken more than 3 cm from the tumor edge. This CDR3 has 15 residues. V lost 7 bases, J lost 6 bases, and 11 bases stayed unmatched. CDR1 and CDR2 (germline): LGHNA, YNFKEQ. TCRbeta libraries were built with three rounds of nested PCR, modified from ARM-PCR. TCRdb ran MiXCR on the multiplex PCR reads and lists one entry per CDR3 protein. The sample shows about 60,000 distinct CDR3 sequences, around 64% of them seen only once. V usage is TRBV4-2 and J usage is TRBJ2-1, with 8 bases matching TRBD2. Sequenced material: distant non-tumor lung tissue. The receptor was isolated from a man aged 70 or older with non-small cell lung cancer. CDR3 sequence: CASKSLAGAGNEQFF. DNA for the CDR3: TGTGCCAGCAAATCCCTAGCGGGCGCGGGCAATGAGCAGTTCTTC.